What follows are 6 T cell receptor beta chains derived from one specimen sequenced in a study of T cells after yellow fever vaccination. TCRdb reanalysed the 5' RACE reads using MiXCR and keeps one entry per CDR3 protein. The data contain about 310,000 distinct CDR3 sequences, around 3.9% of them singletons. This specimen was PBMCs, taken on the day of the yellow fever booster vaccination. Receptors were obtained from a man between 18 and 35 years old who received the YFV17D yellow fever vaccine.

This clonotype showed up many times. The chain is built from TRBV5-1 and TRBJ2-3; 11 bases map to TRBD2. Germline V CDR1 and CDR2: SGHRS, YFSETQ. V gave up 4 bases and J gave up 0 bases; unmatched junction bases: 13. The CDR3 length is 19 residues. CDR3 protein: CASSPTSGGLRPSTDTQYF. CDR3 in DNA: TGCGCCAGCAGCCCCACTAGCGGGGGTCTCCGCCCTAGCACAGATACGCAGTATTTT.

This clonotype was detected ten times or more. J is TRBJ2-1 and V is TRBV4-3, with 10 bases fitting TRBD2. Germline-derived CDR1 and CDR2 are LGHNA and YSLEER. The V and J ends lost 0 bases and 7 bases, in that order; junction bases with no gene match: 6. This CDR3 has 16 amino acids. CDR3 region: CASSQEGLAGDNEQFF. CDR3 nucleotide sequence: TGCGCCAGCAGCCAAGAAGGGCTAGCGGGGGATAATGAGCAGTTCTTC.

This clonotype was counted at least ten times. The chain recombines TRBV20-1 with TRBJ2-5, with D perhaps matching TRBD2 (5 bases). Deletions cut 8 bases from V and 3 bases from J, with 16 bases between. This CDR3 is 13 amino acids long. Looked up from germline, CDR1 is DFQATT and CDR2 is SNEGSKA (reference sequence). CDR3 amino acids: CSLIRGREETQYF. The CDR3 DNA is TGCAGTCTCATCCGGGGAAGAGAAGAGACCCAGTACTTC.

In this sample, this clonotype turned up many times. The V and J genes are TRBV4-3 and TRBJ2-3; 7 nucleotides agree with TRBD1. The junction had 4 bases not matched to a gene; V was cut back by 3 bases and J by 4 bases. The germline V gene encodes CDR1 LGHNA and CDR2 YSLEER. This CDR3 is built from 14 residues. The CDR3, as DNA: TGCGCCAGCAGCCAGACAGGGTTGGCAGATACGCAGTATTTT. Protein product: CASSQTGLADTQYF.

This clonotype was seen more than once but under ten times. The V gene is TRBV7-9, the J gene TRBJ1-5; D possibly corresponds to TRBD1 (5 bases). The CDR3 contains 16 residues. Deletions cut 5 bases from V and 1 base from J, with 15 bases between. Germline V gives CDR1 SEHNR, CDR2 FQNEAQ (reference sequence). The CDR3 protein is CASSKWGRGSNQPQHF. The CDR3 coding sequence is TGTGCCAGCAGCAAGTGGGGGAGAGGGAGCAATCAGCCCCAGCATTTT.

The chain is built from TRBV6-2 or TRBV6-3 and TRBJ2-1; no firm D call. V gave up 2 bases and J gave up 5 bases, with 13 bases separating them. Germline V gene sequence: CDR1 MNHEY, CDR2 SVGEGT. The CDR3 is made up of 15 amino acids. The CDR3 sequence: CASSYRGTINNEQFF. CDR3 DNA sequence: TGTGCCAGCAGTTACCGCGGAACCATCAACAATGAGCAGTTCTTC.